The source of this T cell receptor (beta chain) is a study of T cell responses to AZD1222 COVID-19 vaccine. Some clones are missing from TCRdb's copy, which holds only in-frame ones; the method was immunoSEQ multiplex PCR. This table holds 150,000 to 200,000 clones, roughly 92% found once. The CDR3 totals 17 residues. V lost 4 bases and J lost 0; bases outside the gene matches: 8. From germline, CDR1 is LNHDA and CDR2 SQIVND (reference sequence). The specimen was peripheral blood, collected on day 0 of AZD1222 vaccination. The source is an adult in good health. The V gene is TRBV19, the J gene TRBJ1-1, with 10 bases aligning to TRBD1. CDR3 amino acids: CASSRRSTGGLNTEAFF. In DNA form, the CDR3 reads TGTGCCAGTAGTAGACGCTCGACAGGGGGCCTGAACACTGAAGCTTTCTTT.